This T cell receptor (beta chain) was sequenced in a study of shared clonotypes between healthy human individuals. To note about this clone: Its specificity is unknown.

Findings and caveats of the study: The rarefaction results pointed to incomplete sorted-subset sequencing despite large depth. In four donors, around 4.8% of naive CD4 clonotypes appeared in common.

Per the original data handling: With immunoSEQ giving junction-only sequences and no quality scores, filtering differed. TCRdb's table, derived via immunoSEQ multiplex PCR, lists solely in-frame clones and lacks some. From that table come the V and J calls and clone size; the DNA was used to work out D and trimming. The sample carries approximately 2.5 million clones, approximately 94% recorded once. The investigators split CD4+ cells into a CD45RA+ naive subset and a CD45RA-negative memory subset. In germline, CDR1 is SGHRS, CDR2 YFSETQ. The CDR3 loop spans 16 amino acids. V was shortened by 0 bases and J by 5 bases, with 18 bases between the two germline ends.

The clonotype originates from a man younger than 30 in good health. Some clones in this sample may be carry-over from other donors' samples. The specimen sequenced was naive CD4+ T cells from PBMCs. The sample's subset: CD45RA+ positively selected. The chain is built from TRBV5-1 and TRBJ2-7, with D hard to call. The CDR3 here is CASSLALGVRRDEQYF. CDR3 DNA: TGCGCCAGCAGCTTGGCCCTAGGAGTTCGACGGGACGAGCAGTACTTC.